The clone carrying this TCR beta chain was detected once. The data belong to a study of shared clonotypes between healthy human individuals. Assay used: immunoSEQ multiplex PCR; TCRdb lists only in-frame clones, some missing. The data show under 600,000 clones, around 77% seen once. The CDR3 consists of 16 residues. With 6 bases removed from V and 1 base from J, the gap between germline ends came to 16 bases. Per the germline V gene, CDR1 is MDHEN and CDR2 is SYDVKM. The chain links TRBV28 to TRBJ1-5; a weak D match, TRBD1 (6 bases). The TCR originated in a woman in her 40s in good health. Some clones in this sample may be carry-over from other donors' samples. Specimen: PBMCs. The CDR3 DNA reads TGTGCCAGCAGGGACGCCCGGGGGGCGAGCAATCAGCCCCAGCATTTT. Its protein product is CASRDARGASNQPQHF.